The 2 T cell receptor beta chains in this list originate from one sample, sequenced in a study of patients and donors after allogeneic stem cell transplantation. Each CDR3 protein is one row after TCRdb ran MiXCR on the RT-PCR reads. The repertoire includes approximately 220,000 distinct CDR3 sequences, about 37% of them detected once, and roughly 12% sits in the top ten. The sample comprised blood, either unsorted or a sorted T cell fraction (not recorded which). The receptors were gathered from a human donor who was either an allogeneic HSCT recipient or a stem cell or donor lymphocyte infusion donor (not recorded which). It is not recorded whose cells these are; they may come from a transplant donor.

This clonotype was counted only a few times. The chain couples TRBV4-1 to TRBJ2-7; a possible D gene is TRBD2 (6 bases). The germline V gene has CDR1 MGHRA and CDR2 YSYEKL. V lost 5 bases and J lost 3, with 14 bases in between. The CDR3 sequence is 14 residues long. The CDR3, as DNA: TGCGCCAGCAGCTTCGTGGGGGGAGACTACGAGCAGTACTTC. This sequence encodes CASSFVGGDYEQYF.

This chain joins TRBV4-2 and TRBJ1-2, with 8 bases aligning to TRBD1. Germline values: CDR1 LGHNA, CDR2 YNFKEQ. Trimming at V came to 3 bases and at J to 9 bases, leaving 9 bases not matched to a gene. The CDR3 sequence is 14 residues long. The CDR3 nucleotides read TGTGCCAGCAGCCACCTGGACAGGGAGGGAAGCTACACCTTC. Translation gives CASSHLDREGSYTF.